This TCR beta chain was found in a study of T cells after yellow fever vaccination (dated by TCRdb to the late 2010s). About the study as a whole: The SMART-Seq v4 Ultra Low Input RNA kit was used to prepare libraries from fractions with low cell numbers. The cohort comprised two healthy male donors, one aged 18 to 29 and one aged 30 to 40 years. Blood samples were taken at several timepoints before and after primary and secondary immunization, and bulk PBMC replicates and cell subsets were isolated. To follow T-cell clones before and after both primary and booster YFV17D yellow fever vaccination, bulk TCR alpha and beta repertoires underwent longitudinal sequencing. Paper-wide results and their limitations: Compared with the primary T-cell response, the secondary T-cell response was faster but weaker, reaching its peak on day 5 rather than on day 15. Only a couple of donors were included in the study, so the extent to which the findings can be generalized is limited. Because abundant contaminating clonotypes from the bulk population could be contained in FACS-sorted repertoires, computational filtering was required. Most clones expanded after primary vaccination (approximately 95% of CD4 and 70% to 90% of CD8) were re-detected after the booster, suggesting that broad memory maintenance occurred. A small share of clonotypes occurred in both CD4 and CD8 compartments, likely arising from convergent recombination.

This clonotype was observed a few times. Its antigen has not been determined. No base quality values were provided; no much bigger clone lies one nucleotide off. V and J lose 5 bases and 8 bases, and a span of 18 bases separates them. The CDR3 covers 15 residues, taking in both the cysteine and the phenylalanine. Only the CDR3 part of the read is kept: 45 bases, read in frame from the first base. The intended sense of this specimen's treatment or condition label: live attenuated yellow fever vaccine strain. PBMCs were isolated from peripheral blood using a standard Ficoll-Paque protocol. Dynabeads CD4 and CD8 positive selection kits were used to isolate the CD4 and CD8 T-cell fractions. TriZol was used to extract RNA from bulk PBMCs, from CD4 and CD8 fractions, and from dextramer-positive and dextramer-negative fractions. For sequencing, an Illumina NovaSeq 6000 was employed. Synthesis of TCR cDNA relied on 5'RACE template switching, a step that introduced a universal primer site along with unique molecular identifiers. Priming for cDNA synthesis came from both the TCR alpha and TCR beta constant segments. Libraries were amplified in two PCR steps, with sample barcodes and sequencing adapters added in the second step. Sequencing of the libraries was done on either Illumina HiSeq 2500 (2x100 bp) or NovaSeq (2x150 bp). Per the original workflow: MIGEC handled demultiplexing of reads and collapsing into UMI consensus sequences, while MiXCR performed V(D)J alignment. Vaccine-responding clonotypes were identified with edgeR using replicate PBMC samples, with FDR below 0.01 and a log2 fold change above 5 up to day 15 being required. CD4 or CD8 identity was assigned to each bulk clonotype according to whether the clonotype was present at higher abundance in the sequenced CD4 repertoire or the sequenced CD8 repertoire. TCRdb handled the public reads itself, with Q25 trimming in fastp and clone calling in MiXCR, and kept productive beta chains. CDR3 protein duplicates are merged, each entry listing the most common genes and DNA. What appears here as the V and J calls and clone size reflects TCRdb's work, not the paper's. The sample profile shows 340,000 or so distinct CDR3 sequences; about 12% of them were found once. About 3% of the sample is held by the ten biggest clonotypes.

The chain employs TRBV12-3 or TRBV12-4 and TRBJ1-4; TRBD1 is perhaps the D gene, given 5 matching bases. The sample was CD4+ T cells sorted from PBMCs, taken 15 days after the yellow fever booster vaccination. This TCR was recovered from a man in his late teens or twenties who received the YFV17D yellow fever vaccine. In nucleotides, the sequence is TGTGCCAGCAGTCCGGCGCTCCGGGGCGGGGAAAAACTGTTTTTT. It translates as CASSPALRGGEKLFF.